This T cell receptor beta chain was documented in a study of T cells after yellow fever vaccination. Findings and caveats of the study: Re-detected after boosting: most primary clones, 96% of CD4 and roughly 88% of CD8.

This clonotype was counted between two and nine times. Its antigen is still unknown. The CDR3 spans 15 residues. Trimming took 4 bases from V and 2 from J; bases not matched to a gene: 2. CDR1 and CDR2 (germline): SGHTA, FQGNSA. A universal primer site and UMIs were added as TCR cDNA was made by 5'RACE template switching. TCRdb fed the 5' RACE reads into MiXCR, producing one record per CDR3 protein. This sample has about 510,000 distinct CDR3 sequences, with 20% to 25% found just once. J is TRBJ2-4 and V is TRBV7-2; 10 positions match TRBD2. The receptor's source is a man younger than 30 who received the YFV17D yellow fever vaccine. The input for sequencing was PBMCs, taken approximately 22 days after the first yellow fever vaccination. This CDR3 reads CASSSAGGPKNIQYF. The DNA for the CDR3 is TGTGCCAGCAGCTCAGCGGGGGGGCCCAAAAACATTCAGTACTTC.